This paragraph reports one T cell receptor (beta chain). The record originates from a study of blood T cell repertoires in COVID-19. Study-level background: Sources were T cells, B-cell-depleted T cells, or PBMCs; the material itself was cDNA or gDNA.

Only in-frame clones appear in the TCRdb table, and some are missing; sequencing was by immunoSEQ multiplex PCR. The sample includes 150,000 to 200,000 clones, about 70% of them seen just once. Germline CDR1 and CDR2: LGHNA and YSLEER. V lost 6 bases and J 6 bases, leaving 21 bases between the germline ends. The CDR3 spans 16 residues. V and J are TRBV4-3 and TRBJ2-1; the D gene is possibly TRBD1 (7 bases). The source of this sequence is a woman in her fifties or sixties with active or convalescent COVID-19. The sequencing sample was made of peripheral blood. CDR3 sequence (DNA): TGCGCCAGCAGGACAGGGCGGGGAGCGGCCATCAATGAGCAGTTCTTC. It specifies CASRTGRGAAINEQFF.